The clone carrying this T cell receptor (beta chain) was found many times. What it recognizes is unknown. This sample was taken from a study of T-cell reconstitution after alpha-beta-depleted transplantation in children. Preparation of the TCRbeta library was carried out with unique molecular identifiers. TCRdb fed the PCR reads into MiXCR, producing one record per CDR3 protein. The sample has just under 350,000 distinct CDR3 sequences; roughly 15% are singletons. General study results and limits: Reportedly, only several hundred clones from non-depleted graft cells drove alpha-beta T-cell counts at about two months.

CDR3 length: 15 amino acids. The trim removed 2 bases at V and 6 bases at J, leaving 3 bases unmatched. The germline V gene encodes CDR1 SGHVS and CDR2 FQNEAQ. This TCR came from a male patient aged 2 to 9 who had a stem cell transplant for acute lymphoblastic leukemia, so the T cells may come from the graft donor. The sequencing here drew on PBMCs, mostly from graft donor cells, taken 360 days after TCRalphabeta/CD19-depleted stem cell transplant. The chain recombines TRBV7-8 with TRBJ2-2; TRBD1 matches 10 bases. CDR3 DNA sequence: TGTGCCAGCAGCTTATTCGGGACAGGGGCCGGGGAGCTGTTTTTT. It specifies CASSLFGTGAGELFF.